These T cell receptor beta chains were read from a single sample in a study of cytomegalovirus exposure and HLA in healthy donors. Sequenced by immunoSEQ multiplex PCR; TCRdb stores in-frame clones only, minus some. The profile shows more than 85,000 clones, around 79% of them singletons. The sequenced material came from PBMCs. The receptors here all came from a male donor in good health and CMV-seropositive. The CDR3 runs from the conserved cysteine through the conserved F or W. Fields, in order: J gene, D gene, V gene, CDR3 protein, CDR3 DNA. A D gene is named only where the DNA matches it firmly.

J: TRBJ2-5; D: TRBD2; V: TRBV27; CDR3: CASSLWRGQETQYF; DNA: TGTGCCAGCAGTTTATGGCGGGGGCAAGAGACCCAGTACTTC
J: TRBJ2-2; D: TRBD2; V: TRBV4-1; CDR3: CASSQGGIAGGHKTGELFF; DNA: TGCGCCAGCAGCCAAGGTGGGATAGCGGGGGGCCACAAGACCGGGGAGCTGTTTTTT
J: TRBJ2-5; D: .; V: TRBV11-3; CDR3: CASSRGAASETQYF; DNA: TGTGCCAGCAGCCGGGGGGCAGCCTCAGAGACCCAGTACTTC
J: TRBJ2-7; D: .; V: TRBV30; CDR3: CAWSILSGHIRGQYF; DNA: TGTGCCTGGAGTATCCTCAGCGGGCACATACGAGGGCAGTACTTT
J: TRBJ2-7; D: TRBD1; V: TRBV5-6; CDR3: CASTRDSSYEQYF; DNA: TGTGCCAGCACCCGGGACAGTTCCTACGAGCAGTACTTC
J: TRBJ2-5; D: .; V: TRBV7-2; CDR3: CASSLQTGTQETQYF; DNA: TGTGCCAGCAGCTTGCAGACAGGTACACAAGAGACCCAGTACTTC
J: TRBJ2-5; D: .; V: TRBV27; CDR3: CASSLSPGVGETQYF; DNA: TGTGCCAGCAGTTTATCCCCAGGGGTAGGTGAGACCCAGTACTTC
J: TRBJ1-1; D: TRBD1; V: TRBV14; CDR3: CASSQSWTGLTEAFF; DNA: TGTGCCAGCAGCCAAAGTTGGACAGGGCTGACTGAAGCTTTCTTT
J: TRBJ2-3; D: .; V: TRBV21-1; CDR3: CASSKETSGAFLADTQYF; DNA: TGTGCCAGCAGCAAAGAGACTAGCGGGGCGTTTTTGGCAGATACGCAGTATTTT
J: TRBJ2-1; D: .; V: TRBV30; CDR3: CAWSLRGINSYNEQFF; DNA: TGTGCCTGGAGTCTAAGGGGGATTAATTCCTACAATGAGCAGTTCTTC
J: TRBJ1-1; D: TRBD1; V: TRBV4-2; CDR3: CASSQATGGVFTEAFF; DNA: TGTGCCAGCAGCCAAGCAACAGGGGGAGTATTCACTGAAGCTTTCTTT